The 25 T cell receptor beta chains presented below share a single source sample, sequenced in a study of regulatory T cells in long-lasting Graves disease (dated by TCRdb to about 2021). The time point label corresponds to: newly diagnosed GD, antithyroid drugs for less than 3 months. RNA was extracted from PBMCs in TRIzol for both TCR sequencing and RNA sequencing. The method was multiplex PCR. Reads for this sample came from an Illumina HiSeq 4000. CDR3 regions were amplified by Arm-PCR with iRepertoire HTBI primers to construct TCR beta libraries. TCRdb reanalyzed the raw reads on its own, using fastp at Q25 for trimming and MiXCR for clone calling, and kept in-frame beta chains. Each entry is one CDR3 protein sequence, shown with its most common DNA and genes. This sample is represented by about 440,000 distinct CDR3 sequences; approximately 15% of them were singletons. About a sixth of the sample rests with the top ten.

These sequences were also reported in another study, on T cells in Graves' hyperthyroidism and ophthalmopathy.

The sequencing here drew on peripheral blood mononuclear cells (PBMCs), taken at new diagnosis, from a patient treated with antithyroid drugs. Receptor source: a woman aged 25-40 years with Graves disease. Donor details come from another sample of the same person, matched by shared clones.

This clonotype was seen ten or more times. The rearrangement uses TRBV11-3 and TRBJ2-3, with D perhaps matching TRBD2 (6 bases). Germline V lookup: CDR1 SGHNT, CDR2 YENEEA. The CDR3 is 14 amino acids. Trimming cost V 6 bases and J 2 bases, with 12 bases left between them. The CDR3 DNA follows: TGTGCCAGCAGGCCCCGGGGGTCCACAGATACGCAGTATTTT. Its protein is CASRPRGSTDTQYF. Using reference TRBV11-3 and TRBJ2-3 for the parts outside the CDR3, the full variable domain is EAGVVQSPRYKIIEKKQPVAFWCNPISGHNTLYWYLQNLGQGPELLIRYENEEAVDDSQLPKDRFSAERLKGVDSTLKIQPAELGDSAVYLCASRPRGSTDTQYFGPGTRLTVL.

In this sample, this clonotype turned up once. The chain combines TRBV4-1 with TRBJ2-5; maybe TRBD1 (5 bases). This CDR3 region has 15 residues. The germline V gene encodes CDR1 MGHRA and CDR2 YSYEKL. The ends were cut back, 0 bases at V and 7 bases at J, with 15 bases in the middle. In DNA form, the CDR3 reads TGCGCCAGCAGCCAAGATCAGAGACTCCAGGGGACCCAGTACTTC. Translated, it gives CASSQDQRLQGTQYF.

This clonotype was seen many times. V and J are TRBV12-3 or TRBV12-4 and TRBJ1-5; 7 bases fit TRBD1. The J segment lost 1 base and the V segment lost 7 bases, leaving 7 bases of the junction unmatched. This CDR3 spans 15 amino acids. The chain's CDR3 is CASTLAGGSNQPQHF. DNA for the CDR3: TGTGCCAGCACCCTCGCAGGGGGGAGCAATCAGCCCCAGCATTTT.

Regarding this clonotype: Being one base from a much bigger clone, this may be a read error. V is TRBV30 and J is TRBJ1-2, with 7 positions matching TRBD1. Germline values: CDR1 GTSNPN, CDR2 SVGIG (reference sequence). This CDR3 is built from 14 residues. The CDR3 coding sequence is TGTGCCTGGACCAGGACAGGACTAAACTGTGGCTACACCTTC. Translation: CAWTRTGLNCGYTF.

This clonotype was picked up many times. The CDR3 loop reads CSAGRLEGTGELFF. The CDR3 nucleotides are TGCAGTGCCGGTAGACTAGAGGGTACTGGGGAGCTGTTTTTT. The J gene is TRBJ2-2, the V gene TRBV20-1; D possibly corresponds to TRBD2 (6 bases). This CDR3 region has 14 residues. V was clipped by 6 bases and J by 8 bases, with 19 bases between them. Germline V CDR1 and CDR2: DFQATT, SNEGSKA (reference sequence).

The J gene is TRBJ2-5, the V gene TRBV13, with 13 bases lining up with TRBD2. V lost 3 bases and J lost 1; bases outside the gene matches: 2. The V gene's germline CDR1 is PRHDT and CDR2 FYEKMQ (reference sequence). CDR3 length equals 16 residues. Written as DNA, the CDR3 is TGTGCCAGCAGCTTCGGGACTAGCGGGGCCCAAGAGACCCAGTACTTC. Residues: CASSFGTSGAQETQYF.

At least ten counts were recorded for this clonotype. The chain joins TRBV7-9 to TRBJ2-7; D may correspond to TRBD1 or TRBD2 (5 bases each). The CDR3 is 15 amino acids. Germline-derived CDR1 and CDR2 are SEHNR and FQNEAQ (reference sequence). V shed 5 bases and J shed 1 base, with 15 bases lying between them. The CDR3 DNA reads as TGTGCCAGCAGCCGAGACGGGGCACGTTCCTACGAGCAGTACTTC. Translating gives CASSRDGARSYEQYF. The variable domain in full, completed from reference TRBV7-9 and TRBJ2-7, reads DTGVSQNPRHKITKRGQNVTFRCDPISEHNRLYWYRQTLGQGPEFLTYFQNEAQLEKSRLLSDRFSAERPKGSFSTLEIQRTEQGDSAMYLCASSRDGARSYEQYFGPGTRLTVT.

Concerning this clonotype: This may come from a read error, since a much larger clone is one base off. The V call is TRBV20-1, the J call TRBJ1-2; D gene uncertain. CDR1 and CDR2 (germline): DFQATT, SNEGSKA (reference sequence). This CDR3 spans 14 amino acids. V was pared by 2 bases and J by 4 bases, with 14 bases between. The CDR3 DNA sequence: TGCAGTGCTAGAAAGGCGGGAAGGTCCTATGGCTACACCTTC. Encoded protein: CSARKAGRSYGYTF.

This clonotype was recorded at least ten times. V gene TRBV6-1 combines with J gene TRBJ2-7; D unresolved. Germline assignment: CDR1 MNHNS and CDR2 SASEGT. The CDR3 totals 14 residues. V lost 3 bases, J lost 1 base, and 10 bases lay in between. CDR3 protein: CASSEGPGSYEQYF. CDR3 DNA sequence: TGTGCCAGCAGTGAGGGCCCAGGATCCTACGAGCAGTACTTC.

This clonotype showed up just a few times. The chain carries TRBV30 and TRBJ2-1; D might be TRBD1 or TRBD2, each matching 5 bases. CDR3 size: 14 residues. Trimming stripped 8 bases from V and 6 bases from J, with 20 bases between. The germline CDR1 and CDR2 sequences are GTSNPN and SVGIG (reference sequence). The CDR3 sequence: CARGRGGMFNEQFF. The CDR3 nucleotides are TGTGCCCGGGGACGTGGTGGGATGTTCAATGAGCAGTTCTTC. The entire variable domain, with the rest obtained from reference TRBV30 and TRBJ2-1, is as follows: SQTIHQWPATLVQPVGSPLSLECTVEGTSNPNLYWYRQAAGRGLQLLFYSVGIGQISSEVPQNLSASRPQDRQFILSSKKLLLSDSGFYLCARGRGGMFNEQFFGPGTRLTVL.

In this sample, this clonotype turned up a few times. The chain has TRBV7-2 and TRBJ2-7; D is undetermined. CDR3 length equals 16 residues. Germline-derived CDR1 and CDR2 are SGHTA and FQGNSA. V was shortened by 5 bases and J by 0 bases, with 17 bases between the two germline ends. DNA for the CDR3: TGTGCCAGCAGCGGCCCCTCGAACGTTCTCTCCTACGAGCAGTACTTC. Protein sequence: CASSGPSNVLSYEQYF.

This clonotype was picked up many times. The gene calls are TRBV6-9 and TRBJ1-1; TRBD1 is a possible D gene (6 bases). The V end was cut by 3 bases, the J end by 4 bases, with 9 bases between. CDR1 MNHGY and CDR2 SVAAGI come from the germline V gene. The CDR3 extends over 13 amino acids. The CDR3 region is CASSYRGGTEAFF. The CDR3 DNA reads as TGTGCCAGCAGTTACCGAGGGGGCACTGAAGCTTTCTTT.

Worth noting for this clonotype: A far larger clone is one base from this, pointing to a likely read error. J is TRBJ1-2 and V is TRBV28; TRBD1 matches at 9 bases. Germline assignment: CDR1 MDHEN and CDR2 SYDVKM. CDR3 length: 14 amino acids. With V trimmed by 6 bases and J by 2 bases, 4 bases remained unmatched. Here the CDR3 reads CASRPGQGNYGYTF. As DNA, the CDR3 is TGTGCCAGCAGGCCGGGACAGGGCAACTATGGCTACACCTTC.

The sample holds many counts of this clonotype. The chain joins TRBV5-5 to TRBJ2-3; a possible D gene is TRBD1 (6 bases). With 4 bases removed from V and 4 bases from J, the gap between germline ends came to 13 bases. There are 14 residues in the CDR3. Germline CDR1 and CDR2: SGHKS and YYEKEE (reference sequence). Written as DNA, the CDR3 is TGTGCCAGCAGCAGAACAGGGACCGCAGATACGCAGTATTTT. Translating it yields CASSRTGTADTQYF.

This clonotype has at least ten counts. The rearrangement joins TRBV11-2 to TRBJ2-7; 7 nucleotides align to TRBD1. Trimming took 6 bases from V and 3 from J; bases not matched to a gene: 8. This CDR3 comprises 14 residues. Germline CDR1 SGHAT, CDR2 FQNNGV. In DNA, the CDR3 is TGTGCCAGCAGTTCCCCGGCAGGGGGCTACGAGCAGTACTTC. Translating it yields CASSSPAGGYEQYF.

This clonotype has more than one count but fewer than ten. The chain has TRBV12-3 or TRBV12-4 and TRBJ2-4; tentatively, D is TRBD2 (5 bases). The CDR3 extends over 16 amino acids. Trimming shortened V by 1 base and J by 0 bases, and 10 bases separated the two germline ends. Written as DNA, the CDR3 is TGTGCCAGCAGTTTAGGGGGAGACCTAGCCAAAAACATTCAGTACTTC. Translated, it gives CASSLGGDLAKNIQYF.

With respect to this clonotype: Germline is not matched at one junction end, which may reflect a read error. The chain has TRBV27 and TRBJ1-5; D uncertain. The length of the CDR3 is 13 residues. Germline CDR1 and CDR2: MNHEY and SMNVEV (reference sequence). CDR3: CASSYSSSQPQHF. The DNA of the CDR3 is TGTGCCAGCAGTTATAGTAGCAGTCAGCCCCAGCATTTT.

V usage is TRBV7-9 and J usage is TRBJ1-1; 10 nucleotides align to TRBD1. J was trimmed by 5 bases and V by 4 bases; bases with no gene match: 10. This CDR3 is built from 16 residues. Germline CDR1 SEHNR, CDR2 FQNEAQ (reference sequence). CDR3 amino acids: CASSSDRTGGVTEAFF. Written as DNA, the CDR3 is TGTGCCAGCAGCTCTGACAGGACAGGGGGAGTTACTGAAGCTTTCTTT. The entire variable domain, with the rest obtained from reference TRBV7-9 and TRBJ1-1, is as follows: DTGVSQNPRHKITKRGQNVTFRCDPISEHNRLYWYRQTLGQGPEFLTYFQNEAQLEKSRLLSDRFSAERPKGSFSTLEIQRTEQGDSAMYLCASSSDRTGGVTEAFFGQGTRLTVV.

The genes are TRBV19 and TRBJ1-2; the D is unclear. V gave up 7 bases and J gave up 7 bases, with 22 bases separating them. The CDR3 is 15 residues long. The V gene's germline CDR1 is LNHDA and CDR2 SQIVND (reference sequence). The CDR3 reads CASTDGGGRRGGYTF. The DNA for the CDR3 is TGTGCCAGTACCGATGGAGGTGGCCGCCGGGGTGGCTACACCTTC.

This clonotype was detected ten times or more. This chain joins TRBV3-1 and TRBJ2-5; D remains ambiguous. V was pared by 1 base and J by 5 bases, with 17 bases between. Germline assignment: CDR1 LGHDT and CDR2 YNNKEL (reference sequence). This CDR3 contains 16 residues. CDR3 DNA: TGTGCCAGCAGCCAAGCCAGGAAATCCCTCGGGGAGACCCAGTACTTC. Encoded protein: CASSQARKSLGETQYF.

This clonotype was seen only a few times. The genes are TRBV3-1 and TRBJ2-3, with D possibly matching TRBD1 (5 bases). Germline V gives CDR1 LGHDT, CDR2 YNNKEL (reference sequence). The CDR3 has 17 amino acids. V lost 0 bases to trimming and J lost 2 bases, with 15 bases between them. This CDR3 is CASSQDMPDIFTDTQYF. Written as DNA, the CDR3 is TGTGCCAGCAGCCAAGATATGCCGGACATATTCACAGATACGCAGTATTTT.

This clonotype has a count of ten or more. This chain joins TRBV6-2 or TRBV6-3 and TRBJ2-7; possible D gene TRBD2, 6 bases. V lost 5 bases and J lost 2, with 16 bases in between. From germline, CDR1 is MNHEY and CDR2 SVGEGT. This CDR3 is 15 amino acids long. The CDR3 DNA sequence: TGTGCCAGCAGTGTTTACGGGACTGCCCCCTACGAGCAGTACTTC. Its protein is CASSVYGTAPYEQYF.

Ten or more counts support this clonotype. The chain links TRBV12-3 or TRBV12-4 to TRBJ2-5; TRBD1 matches at 10 bases. The CDR3 has 14 amino acids. V lost 8 bases to trimming and J lost 3 bases; unmatched junction nucleotides: 6. The CDR3 nucleotides read TGTGCCAGCGTCGGGGGGACAGGGGAAGAGACCCAGTACTTC. This codes for CASVGGTGEETQYF.

The CDR3 loop reads CASSHRENEQFF. The CDR3 DNA sequence: TGTGCCAGCAGCCACCGCGAGAATGAGCAGTTCTTC. The V call is TRBV11-3, the J call TRBJ2-1; D is unclear. Trimming removed 5 bases at V and 7 bases at J, with 9 bases between. The CDR3 runs to 12 residues. Germline values: CDR1 SGHNT, CDR2 YENEEA.

This clonotype was recorded a few times. This chain joins TRBV27 and TRBJ1-5; D might be TRBD1 (6 bases). Germline V gives CDR1 MNHEY, CDR2 SMNVEV (reference sequence). V shed 6 bases and J shed 5 bases, with 17 bases lying between them. There are 15 residues in the CDR3. The CDR3: CASSHTGPADQPQHF. CDR3 bases: TGTGCCAGCAGCCATACAGGGCCGGCGGATCAGCCCCAGCATTTT.